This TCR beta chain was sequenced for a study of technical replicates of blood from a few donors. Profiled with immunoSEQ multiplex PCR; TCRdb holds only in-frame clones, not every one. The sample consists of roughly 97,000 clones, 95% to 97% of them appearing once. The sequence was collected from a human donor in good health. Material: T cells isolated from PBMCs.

The CDR3 loop is CASSQESLVGGTEAFF. In DNA form, the CDR3 reads TGTGCCAGCAGCCAAGAAAGTCTGGTGGGGGGCACTGAAGCTTTCTTT. The chain joins TRBV4-2 to TRBJ1-1; possible D gene TRBD1, 5 bases. Trimming took off 0 bases at V and 4 bases at J, with 15 bases between the two ends. Germline values: CDR1 LGHNA, CDR2 YNFKEQ. This CDR3 has 16 amino acids.